These T cell receptor beta chains were read from a single sample in a study of blood T cell repertoires in COVID-19. Sequencing was performed with immunoSEQ multiplex PCR; in TCRdb, only in-frame clones are kept and a portion is missing. Here the sample spans 42,000 or so clones, 76% being singletons. Sequencing was carried out using peripheral blood. All receptors derive from an elderly man with acute or convalescent COVID-19. CDR3s include the opening cysteine and the closing phenylalanine or tryptophan.

TRBV9	14	CASSPGQSNTEAFF
TRBV11-2	14	CASSLVQGNYGYTF
TRBV3-1/TRBV3-2	13	CASSQNRQETQYF
TRBV6-1	16	CASSEGGRLFTDTQYF
TRBV30	15	CAWSVGGHSNQPQHF
TRBV5-4	18	CASSGGLAGTLSYNEQFF
TRBV20-1	11	CSALGADEQYF
TRBV5-6	16	CASSSYRQATNEKLFF
TRBV5-4	17	CASTRLAGGKSTDTQYF
TRBV5-1	17	CASSENRGRFLNTEAFF
TRBV5-6	14	CASSLGRLGGGYTF
TRBV19	13	CASSKTGAGEKFF
TRBV10-3	14	CAISEDRDTGELFF
TRBV5-1	15	CASSSVRGNTGELFF
TRBV13	15	CASRWKGAGNSPLHF
TRBV19	18	CASNPGFNRLGEGYGYTF
TRBV5-1	17	CASSLASRGSYNSPLHF
TRBV21-1	16	CASSQGRAGPRNEQFF
TRBV6-2/TRBV6-3	15	CASSYGTSGTYEQYF
TRBV18	17	CASSHYQGSMADSPLHF
TRBV4-1	17	CASSQDLRTGNTSPLHF
TRBV3-1/TRBV3-2	13	CASSQDGGTEAFF
TRBV30	14	CAWSPAGNGQPQHF
TRBV3-1/TRBV3-2	14	CASSQVSGGARQYF
TRBV18	14	CASSPATGNTEAFF
TRBV19	16	CASSIFYSRLGNTIYF
TRBV5-4	14	CASSSGGSSYEQYF
TRBV19	11	CASKGGDIQYF
TRBV4-1	18	CASSQDLASGLTYNEQFF
TRBV5-1	15	CASSLQSGGGEKLFF
TRBV7-2	18	CASSLEGSGPPHSNEQFF
TRBV18	15	CASSPGTGGDTEAFF
TRBV5-1	14	CASSGGWTENIQYF
TRBV7-9	14	CASSLEGLQGGYTF
TRBV20-1	14	CSASPDGRADTQYF
TRBV24-1	15	CATSPRGSSNQPQHF
TRBV5-5	13	CASGQGLSYEQYF
TRBV12-3/TRBV12-4	13	CASRPEGGYEQYF
TRBV5-4	13	CASRTQGDYGYTF
TRBV10-2	13	CASSEAMEGEQYF
TRBV28	13	CASRRTGIDIQYF
TRBV14	19	CASSQAGGGAGGFYYEQYF
TRBV5-6	15	CASSLSGSKGETQYF
TRBV11-2	13	CASSPPGGTEAFF
TRBV7-8	15	CASRRVDGFTGELFF
TRBV5-5	13	CASSFGWDQPQHF
TRBV27	11	CASSLSYEQYF
TRBV2	14	CASSLTGNYGELFF
TRBV5-4	11	CASTAYNEQFF
TRBV27	14	CASSTYSSNQPQHF
TRBV11-3	16	CASSLVRGTGVHGYTF
TRBV7-2	15	CASSPRSSGVYEQYF
TRBV10-1	14	CASSPQDRGHGYTF